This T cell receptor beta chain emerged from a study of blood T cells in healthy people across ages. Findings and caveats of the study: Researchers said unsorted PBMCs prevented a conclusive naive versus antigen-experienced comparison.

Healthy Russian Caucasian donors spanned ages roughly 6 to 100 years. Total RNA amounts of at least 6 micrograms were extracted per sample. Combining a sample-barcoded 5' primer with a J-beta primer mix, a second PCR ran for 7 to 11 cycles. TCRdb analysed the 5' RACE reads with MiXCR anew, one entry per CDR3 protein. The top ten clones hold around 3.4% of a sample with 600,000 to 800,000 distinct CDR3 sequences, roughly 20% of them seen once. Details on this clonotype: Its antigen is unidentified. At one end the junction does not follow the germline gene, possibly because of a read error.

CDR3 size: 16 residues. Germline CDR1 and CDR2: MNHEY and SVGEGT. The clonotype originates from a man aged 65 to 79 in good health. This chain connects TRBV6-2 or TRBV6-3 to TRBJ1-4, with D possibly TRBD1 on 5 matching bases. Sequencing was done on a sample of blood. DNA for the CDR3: TGTGCCAGCAGCCCCCCCAAAAAAGGGGCTAATGAAAAACTGTCTTTT. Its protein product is CASSPPKKGANEKLSF.